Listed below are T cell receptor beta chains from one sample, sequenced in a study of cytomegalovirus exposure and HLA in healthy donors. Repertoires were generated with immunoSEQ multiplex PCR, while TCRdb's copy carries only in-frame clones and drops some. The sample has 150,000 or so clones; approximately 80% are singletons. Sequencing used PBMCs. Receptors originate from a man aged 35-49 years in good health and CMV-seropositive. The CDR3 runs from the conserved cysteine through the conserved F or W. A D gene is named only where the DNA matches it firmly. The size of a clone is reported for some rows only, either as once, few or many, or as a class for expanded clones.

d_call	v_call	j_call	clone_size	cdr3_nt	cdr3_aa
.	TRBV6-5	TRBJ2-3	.	TGTGCCAGCACCCCTGGGAGGACAGATACGCAGTATTTT	CASTPGRTDTQYF
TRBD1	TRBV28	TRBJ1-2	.	TGTGCCAGCAGTCTCACGGGACAGTTCTATGGCTACACCTTC	CASSLTGQFYGYTF
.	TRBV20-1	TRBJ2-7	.	TGCAGTGCTAGAGTACAGGACGAGCAGTACTTC	CSARVQDEQYF
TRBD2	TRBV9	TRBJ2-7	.	TGTGCCAGCAGCCCCGGCGGGAGTTGGTCCTACGAGCAGTACTTC	CASSPGGSWSYEQYF
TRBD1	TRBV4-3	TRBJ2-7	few	TGCGCCAGCAGCCAATGGACAGGGACCTACGAGCAGTACTTC	CASSQWTGTYEQYF
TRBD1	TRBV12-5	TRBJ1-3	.	TGTGCTAGTGGTTTGGTTTCTACAGGGGTTGGAAACACCATATATTTT	CASGLVSTGVGNTIYF
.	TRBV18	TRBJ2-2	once	TGTGCCAGCTCACCATCTCAAGCGGGGAACACCGGGGAGCTGTTTTTT	CASSPSQAGNTGELFF
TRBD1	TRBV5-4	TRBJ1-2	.	TGTGCCAGCACCCAAGGACAGGGAGCTAACTATGGCTACACCTTC	CASTQGQGANYGYTF
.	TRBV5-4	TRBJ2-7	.	TGTGCCAGCAGCCGGACTTCCACGGCGGGTTACGAGCAGTACTTC	CASSRTSTAGYEQYF
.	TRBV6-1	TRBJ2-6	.	TGTGCCAGCAGTGGACAGCCAACTGGGGCCAACGTCCTGACTTTC	CASSGQPTGANVLTF
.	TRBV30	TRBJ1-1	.	TGTGCCCATGGGAGGGGCCTGAACACTGAAGCTTTCTTT	CAHGRGLNTEAFF
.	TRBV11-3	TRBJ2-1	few	TGTGCCAGCAGCTTAGCCGGGACTCCGCCGGGGGATGAGCAGTTCTTC	CASSLAGTPPGDEQFF
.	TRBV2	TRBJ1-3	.	TGTGCCAGCAGTGAAGCTCCCACTAATATGAACACCATATATTTT	CASSEAPTNMNTIYF
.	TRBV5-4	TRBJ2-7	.	TGTGCCAGCAGCTCTATTGGACGGACACCCTACGAGCAGTACTTC	CASSSIGRTPYEQYF
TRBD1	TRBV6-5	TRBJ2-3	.	TGTGCCAGCAGTTACTCGACAGGGATCACAGATACGCAGTATTTT	CASSYSTGITDTQYF
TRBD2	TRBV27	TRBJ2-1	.	TGTGCCAGCAGTTTACTTAGCGGGAGCTCCTACAATGAGCAGTTCTTC	CASSLLSGSSYNEQFF
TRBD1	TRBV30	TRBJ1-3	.	TGTGCCTGGGGGACAGGGGGCCACACCATATATTTT	CAWGTGGHTIYF
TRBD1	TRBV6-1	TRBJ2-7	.	TGTGCCAGCAGAGGACAGGCCTACGAGCAGTACTTC	CASRGQAYEQYF
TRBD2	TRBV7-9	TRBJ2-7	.	TGTTCCAGCAGCTTAGCGGGGGGGAGATTATTCTACGAGCAGTACTTC	CSSSLAGGRLFYEQYF
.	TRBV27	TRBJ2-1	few	TGTGCCAGCAGTTTATCTCCAGGGTACAATGAGCAGTTCTTC	CASSLSPGYNEQFF
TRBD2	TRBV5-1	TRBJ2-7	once	TGCGCCAGCAGCTCATCCGGGACTAGCTCCTACGAGCAGTACTTC	CASSSSGTSSYEQYF
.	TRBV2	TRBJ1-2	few	TGTGCCAGCAGTATTAGATACGGAGCTAACTATGGCTACACCTTC	CASSIRYGANYGYTF
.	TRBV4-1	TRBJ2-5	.	TGCGCCAGCAGCCAAGGGTGGCAGGGAGGCCAAGAGACCCAGTACTTC	CASSQGWQGGQETQYF
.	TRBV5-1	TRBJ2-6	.	TGCGCCAGCACCCGCATGGGATCTGGGGCCAACGGCCTGACTTTC	CASTRMGSGANGLTF
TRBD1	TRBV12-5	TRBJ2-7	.	TGTGCTAGTGGGTCCGGGACAGGGTCATTAAGGGGATACGAGCAGTACTTC	CASGSGTGSLRGYEQYF
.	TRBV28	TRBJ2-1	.	TGTGCCAGCAGTCTGAGCGGGCTCTCCTACAATGAGCAGTTCTTC	CASSLSGLSYNEQFF
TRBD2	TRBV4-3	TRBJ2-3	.	TGCGCCAGCAGCCTTAGCGGGAACACAGATACGCAGTATTTT	CASSLSGNTDTQYF
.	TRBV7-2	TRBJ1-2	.	TGTGCCAGCAGCTTAGTTACCGACTTCACCTTC	CASSLVTDFTF
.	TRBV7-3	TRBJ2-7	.	TGTGCCAGCAGCCCCTCTTGTTACGAGCAGTACTTC	CASSPSCYEQYF
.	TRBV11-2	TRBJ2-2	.	TGTGCCAGCAGTTCCGACAGGTCAGACTACACCGGGGAGCTGTTTTTT	CASSSDRSDYTGELFF
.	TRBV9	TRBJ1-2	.	TGTGCCAGCAGCCGTCCGCTCGGGGGCTACACCTTC	CASSRPLGGYTF
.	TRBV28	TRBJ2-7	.	TGTGCCAGCAGTTCCGGCGGGACCTACGAGCAGTACTTC	CASSSGGTYEQYF
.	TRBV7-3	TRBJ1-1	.	TGTGCCAGCAGCTTAAAGCCGGGGTCGCCTGAAGCTTTCTTT	CASSLKPGSPEAFF
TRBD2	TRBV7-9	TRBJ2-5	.	TGTGCCAGCAGCCCTTTTACTAGCGGGCCAATAGAGACCCAGTACTTC	CASSPFTSGPIETQYF
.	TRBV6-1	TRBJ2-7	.	TGTGCCAGCAGTGATAGGTGGCGGCGGGGAAACTACGAGCAGTACTTC	CASSDRWRRGNYEQYF
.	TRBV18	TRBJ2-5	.	TGTGCCAGCTCACCACACAAGGGGGTGGGAGAGCAGTACTTC	CASSPHKGVGEQYF
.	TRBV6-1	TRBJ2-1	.	TGTGCCAGCAGTGAATTGGCCGGGGTTCAGTTCTTC	CASSELAGVQFF
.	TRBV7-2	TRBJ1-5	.	TGTGCCAGCAGCCGGGTTTCTGGTAGCAATCAGCCCCAGCATTTT	CASSRVSGSNQPQHF
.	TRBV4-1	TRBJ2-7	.	TGCGCCAGCAGCCAGCCGGGACTGGGGCTGGAGCAGTACTTC	CASSQPGLGLEQYF
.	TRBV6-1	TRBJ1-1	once	TGTGCCAGCACGTTGGGGGCCACTGAAGCTTTCTTT	CASTLGATEAFF
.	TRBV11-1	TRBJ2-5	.	TGTGCCAGCTCCAGGGGACAAGAGACCCAGTACTTC	CASSRGQETQYF
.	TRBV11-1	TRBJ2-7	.	TGTGCCAGCAGCTTAGGCGGGTCCTCCACCTACGAGCAGTACTTC	CASSLGGSSTYEQYF
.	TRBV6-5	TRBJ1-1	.	TGTGCCAGCGCAGGAAGGATGAACACTGAAGCTTTCTTT	CASAGRMNTEAFF
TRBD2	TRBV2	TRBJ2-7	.	TGTGCCAGCAGTGGGACTAGAAACGAGCAGTACTTC	CASSGTRNEQYF
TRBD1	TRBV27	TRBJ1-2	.	TGTGCCAGCAGTCCCGGGACAGGAGAGTTTGTGGTGCATGGCTACACCTTC	CASSPGTGEFVVHGYTF